This T cell receptor (beta chain) emerged from a study of OX40 agonist ivuxolimab in advanced cancers. About the study: A diagnosis of hepatocellular carcinoma, melanoma, renal cell or head and neck cancer was present in dose-escalation patients.

The CDR3 is made up of 15 amino acids. V trimming: 2 bases; J trimming: 2 bases; junction bases outside the gene matches: 3. Per germline, CDR1 SGHTA and CDR2 FQGTGA. General study results and limits: There were, on average, more expanded clones in CD8+ T cells than in CD4+.

To note about this clone: The antigen remains unidentified.

Blood sampling took place at baseline, cycle 4 day 1, and cycle 7 day 1. The protocol was immunoSEQ multiplex PCR, while the TCRdb copy is restricted to in-frame clones and leaves out a portion. The sample carries more than 75,000 clones, around 87% recorded once. Sample: CD4+ or CD8+ T cells sorted from blood, taken in a trial of the OX40 agonist ivuxolimab. The V and J genes are TRBV7-3 and TRBJ2-1; TRBD1 matches at 7 bases. The sequence came from an adult with an advanced solid tumor such as melanoma, head and neck, liver or kidney cancer. The CDR3 here is CASSLLTGAYNEQFF. CDR3 bases: TGTGCCAGCAGCTTACTCACAGGGGCCTACAATGAGCAGTTCTTC.